The entry below gives a single TCR beta chain sequence along with its context. Antigen: not known. The sample belongs to a study of T cells in tumors after PD-1 blockade. Study background: Some patients also took daily vismodegib 150 mg during anti-PD-1 treatment. The study's findings and limits: About 40% of tumor TCR clonotypes were also found in blood.

Here immunoSEQ multiplex PCR was the method, and the copy in TCRdb shows in-frame clones only, minus some. The data show almost 8,500 clones, around three fifths seen once. Stated time point: second of two post-therapy site-matched biopsies two to three months apart. This specimen was tumor tissue, taken after anti-PD-1 treatment. The sequence was collected from a human donor with basal cell carcinoma.

The CDR3 sequence is CASSTGTFFTDTQYF. The CDR3 nucleotides read TGCGCCAGCAGCACCGGGACGTTTTTCACAGATACGCAGTATTTT. The rearrangement links TRBV5-1 to TRBJ2-3; tentatively, D is TRBD1 or TRBD2 (5 bases each). The germline gives CDR1 SGHRS, CDR2 YFSETQ. CDR3 length equals 15 residues. Trimming cost V 4 bases and J 2 bases, with 14 bases left between them. The full variable domain, rest sourced from reference TRBV5-1 and TRBJ2-3, is KAGVTQTPRYLIKTRGQQVTLSCSPISGHRSVSWYQQTPGQGLQFLFEYFSETQRNKGNFPGRFSGRQFSNSRSEMNVSTLELGDSALYLCASSTGTFFTDTQYFGPGTRLTVL.